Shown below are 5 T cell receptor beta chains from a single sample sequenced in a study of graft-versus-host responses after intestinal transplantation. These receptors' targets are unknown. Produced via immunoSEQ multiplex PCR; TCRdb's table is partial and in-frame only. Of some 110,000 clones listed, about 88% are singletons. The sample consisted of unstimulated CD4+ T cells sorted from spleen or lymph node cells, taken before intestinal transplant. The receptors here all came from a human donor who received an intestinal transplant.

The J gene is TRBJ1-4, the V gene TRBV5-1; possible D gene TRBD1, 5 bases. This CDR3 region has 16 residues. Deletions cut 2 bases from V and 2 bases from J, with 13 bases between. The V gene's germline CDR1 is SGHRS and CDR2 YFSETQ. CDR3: CASSLSGDTTNEKLFF. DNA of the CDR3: TGCGCCAGCAGCTTATCGGGGGATACGACTAATGAAAAACTGTTTTTT.

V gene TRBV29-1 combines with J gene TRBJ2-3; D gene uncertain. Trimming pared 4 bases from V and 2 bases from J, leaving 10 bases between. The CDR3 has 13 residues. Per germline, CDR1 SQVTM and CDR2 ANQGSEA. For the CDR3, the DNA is TGCAGCGTTGGGGTGGGCTACACAGATACGCAGTATTTT. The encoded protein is CSVGVGYTDTQYF.

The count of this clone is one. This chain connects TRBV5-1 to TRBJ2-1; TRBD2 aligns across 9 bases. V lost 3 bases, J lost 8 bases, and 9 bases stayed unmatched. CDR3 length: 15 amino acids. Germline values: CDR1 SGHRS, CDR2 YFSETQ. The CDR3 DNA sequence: TGCGCCAGCAGCTCAAGGGCGGGGGGGCCGGATGAGCAGTTCTTC. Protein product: CASSSRAGGPDEQFF. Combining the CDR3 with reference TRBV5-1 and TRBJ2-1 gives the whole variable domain KAGVTQTPRYLIKTRGQQVTLSCSPISGHRSVSWYQQTPGQGLQFLFEYFSETQRNKGNFPGRFSGRQFSNSRSEMNVSTLELGDSALYLCASSSRAGGPDEQFFGPGTRLTVL.

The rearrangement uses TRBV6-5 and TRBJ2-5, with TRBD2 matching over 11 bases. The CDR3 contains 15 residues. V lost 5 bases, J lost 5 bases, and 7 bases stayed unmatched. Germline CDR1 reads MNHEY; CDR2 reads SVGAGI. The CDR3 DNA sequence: TGTGCCAGCAGTCAGACTAGCGGGACGGTGGAGACCCAGTACTTC. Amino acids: CASSQTSGTVETQYF.

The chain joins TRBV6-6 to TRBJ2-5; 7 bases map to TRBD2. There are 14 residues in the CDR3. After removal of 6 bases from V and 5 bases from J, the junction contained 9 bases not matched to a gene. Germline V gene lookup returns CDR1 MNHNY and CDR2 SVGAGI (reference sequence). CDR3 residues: CASSRGLPRETQYF. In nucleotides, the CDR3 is TGTGCCAGCAGCCGGGGACTACCAAGGGAGACCCAGTACTTC.